This T cell receptor (beta chain) stems from a study of T cells in tuberculosis. Study context: This South African cohort compared adolescents with or without latent tuberculosis against adults with active tuberculosis.

At study entry, adolescents had tuberculin skin tests and IGRA screening. TCRdb's copy holds only in-frame clones and misses some; the assay was immunoSEQ multiplex PCR. The sample includes around 45,000 clones, approximately 94% of them seen just once. The CDR3 runs to 14 residues. V was shortened by 0 bases and J by 4 bases, with 9 bases between the two germline ends. Germline CDR1 is SGHVS and CDR2 is FQNEAQ. The sequence was obtained from a donor between 10 and 29 years old with latent tuberculosis or without tuberculosis infection. Some clones in this sample may be carry-over from other donors' samples. The gene calls are TRBV7-8 and TRBJ1-1; unclear D gene. The sample was PBMCs. CDR3 DNA sequence: TGTGCCAGCAGCTTAGCCTTGCGAGGCACTGAAGCTTTCTTT. Encoded protein: CASSLALRGTEAFF.